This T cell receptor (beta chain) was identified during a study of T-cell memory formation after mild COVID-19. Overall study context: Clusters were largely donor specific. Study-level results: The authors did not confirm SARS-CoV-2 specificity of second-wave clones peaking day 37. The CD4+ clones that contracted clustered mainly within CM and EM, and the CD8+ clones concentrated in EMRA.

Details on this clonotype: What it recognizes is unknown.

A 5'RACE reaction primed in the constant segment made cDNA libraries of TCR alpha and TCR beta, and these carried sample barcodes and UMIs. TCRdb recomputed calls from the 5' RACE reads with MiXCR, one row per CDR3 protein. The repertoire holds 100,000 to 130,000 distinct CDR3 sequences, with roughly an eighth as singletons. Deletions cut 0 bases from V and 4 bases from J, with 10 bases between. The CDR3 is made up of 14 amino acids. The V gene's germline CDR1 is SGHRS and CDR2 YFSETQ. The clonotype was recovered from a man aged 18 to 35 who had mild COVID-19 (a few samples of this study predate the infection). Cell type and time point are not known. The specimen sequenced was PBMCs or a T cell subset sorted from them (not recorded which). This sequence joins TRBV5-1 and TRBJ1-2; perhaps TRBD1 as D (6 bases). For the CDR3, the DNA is TGCGCCAGCAGCTTGGAGGGGGGATCCTATGGCTACACCTTC. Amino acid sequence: CASSLEGGSYGYTF.